This record concerns one T cell receptor beta chain sequence. The entry originates in a study of control samples from healthy donors and cancer patients. V was pared by 4 bases and J by 5 bases, with 12 bases of the junction left unmatched. CDR1 is SGHNT, CDR2 YENEEA, per germline. The CDR3 is made up of 16 amino acids. The repertoire was sequenced with immunoSEQ multiplex PCR; TCRdb's copy has only in-frame clones and lacks some. The data show under 150,000 clones, with roughly 92% seen just once and about 11% held by the top ten. V usage is TRBV11-3 and J usage is TRBJ1-2; 8 nucleotides agree with TRBD1. The source material was blood. The sequence derives from a man under 40 in good health. CDR3 residues: CASSSTGVAPLYGYTF. The DNA of the CDR3 is TGTGCCAGCAGCTCGACAGGGGTGGCCCCGCTTTATGGCTACACCTTC. The complete variable domain, with remaining parts taken from reference TRBV11-3 and TRBJ1-2, reads EAGVVQSPRYKIIEKKQPVAFWCNPISGHNTLYWYLQNLGQGPELLIRYENEEAVDDSQLPKDRFSAERLKGVDSTLKIQPAELGDSAVYLCASSSTGVAPLYGYTFGSGTRLTVV.